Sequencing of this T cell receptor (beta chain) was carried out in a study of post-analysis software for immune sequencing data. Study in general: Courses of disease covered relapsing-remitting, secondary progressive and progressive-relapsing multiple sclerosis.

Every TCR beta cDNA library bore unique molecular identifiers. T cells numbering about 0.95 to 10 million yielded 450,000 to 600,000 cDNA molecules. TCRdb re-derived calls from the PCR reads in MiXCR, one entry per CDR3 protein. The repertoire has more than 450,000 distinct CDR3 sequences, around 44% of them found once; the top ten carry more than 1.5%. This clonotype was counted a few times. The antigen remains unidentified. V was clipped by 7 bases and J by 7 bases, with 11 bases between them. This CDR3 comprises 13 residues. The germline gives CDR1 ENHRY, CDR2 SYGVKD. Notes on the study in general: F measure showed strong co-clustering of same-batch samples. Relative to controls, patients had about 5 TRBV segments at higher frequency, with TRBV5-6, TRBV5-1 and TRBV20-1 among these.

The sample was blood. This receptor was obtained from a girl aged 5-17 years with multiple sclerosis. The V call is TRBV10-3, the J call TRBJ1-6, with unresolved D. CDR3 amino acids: CAINGASNSPLHF. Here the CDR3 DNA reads TGTGCCATCAACGGCGCCTCCAATTCACCCCTCCACTTT.